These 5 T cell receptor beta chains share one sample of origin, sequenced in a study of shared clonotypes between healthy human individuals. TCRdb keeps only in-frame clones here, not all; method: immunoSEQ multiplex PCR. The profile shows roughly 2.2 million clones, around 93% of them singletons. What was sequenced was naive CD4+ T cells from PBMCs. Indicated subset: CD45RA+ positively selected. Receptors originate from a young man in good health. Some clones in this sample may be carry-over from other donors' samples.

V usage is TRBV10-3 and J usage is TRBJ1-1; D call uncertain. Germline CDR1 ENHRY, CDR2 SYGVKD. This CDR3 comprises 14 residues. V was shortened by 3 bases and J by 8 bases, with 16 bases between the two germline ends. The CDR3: CAISDAGREGEAFF. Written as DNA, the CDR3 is TGTGCCATCAGTGACGCCGGGCGCGAGGGAGAAGCTTTCTTT.

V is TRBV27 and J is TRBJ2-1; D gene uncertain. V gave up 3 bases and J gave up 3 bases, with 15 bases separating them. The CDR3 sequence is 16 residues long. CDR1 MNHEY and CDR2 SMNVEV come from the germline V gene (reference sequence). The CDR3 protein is CASSLAWFGYYNEQFF. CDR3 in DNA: TGTGCCAGCAGTTTGGCGTGGTTTGGGTACTACAATGAGCAGTTCTTC.

The CDR3 here is CASSVGQGPQPQHF. CDR3 nucleotide sequence: TGTGCCAGCAGCGTCGGACAGGGTCCCCAGCCCCAGCATTTT. This chain joins TRBV9 and TRBJ1-5; 8 bases are a match to TRBD1. The V and J ends lost 2 bases and 7 bases, in that order; junction bases with no gene match: 5. The CDR3 is 14 amino acids. Germline V lookup: CDR1 SGDLS, CDR2 YYNGEE.

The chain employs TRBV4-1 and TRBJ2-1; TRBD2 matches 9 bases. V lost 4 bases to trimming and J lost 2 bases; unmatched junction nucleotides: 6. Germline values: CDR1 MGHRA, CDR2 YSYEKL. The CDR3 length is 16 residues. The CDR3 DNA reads TGCGCCAGCAGCCGTAGACTAGCGGAGACCTACAATGAGCAGTTCTTC. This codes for CASSRRLAETYNEQFF.

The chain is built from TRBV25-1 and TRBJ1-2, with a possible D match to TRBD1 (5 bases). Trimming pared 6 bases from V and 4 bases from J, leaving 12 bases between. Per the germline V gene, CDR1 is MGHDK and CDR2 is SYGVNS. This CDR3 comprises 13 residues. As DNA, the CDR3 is TGTGCCAGCAGCCCCGGGACGCCCTATGGCTACACCTTC. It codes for CASSPGTPYGYTF.